Presented here are 32 T cell receptor beta chains from one specimen sequenced in a study of blood T cell repertoires in COVID-19. Repertoires were generated with immunoSEQ multiplex PCR, while TCRdb's copy carries only in-frame clones and drops some. The table lists roughly 270,000 clones, approximately 82% of them singletons. Specimen: PBMCs or T cells enriched from blood (not recorded which). The receptor set was obtained from a man aged 40-55 years who had been exposed to COVID-19.

This clone appeared once. CDR3 sequence reads: CASSVKGQAQETQYF. The CDR3 DNA sequence: TGTGCCAGCAGCGTGAAGGGACAGGCCCAAGAGACCCAGTACTTC. This rearrangement joins TRBV11-1 to TRBJ2-5; TRBD1 matches at 8 bases. Trimming at V came to 5 bases and at J to 1 base, leaving 6 bases not matched to a gene. CDR3 length: 15 amino acids. Germline CDR1 SGHAT, CDR2 FQDESV (reference sequence).

The count of this clone is one. The chain recombines TRBV29-1 with TRBJ1-1; D unresolved. V lost 8 bases and J lost 10, with 14 bases in between. CDR1 and CDR2 (germline): SQVTM, ANQGSEA. The CDR3 spans 10 residues. CDR3 coding DNA: TGCAGCCCGGGCCCCGCGGGAGCTTTCTTT. This encodes CSPGPAGAFF.

This clone was counted a few times. This rearrangement joins TRBV27 to TRBJ1-1; no definite D call. This CDR3 is built from 14 residues. Germline CDR1 and CDR2: MNHEY and SMNVEV (reference sequence). Trimming cost V 3 bases and J 1 base, with 9 bases left between them. CDR3 sequence: CASSFIGRNTEAFF. CDR3 nucleotide sequence: TGTGCCAGCAGTTTCATAGGGAGGAACACTGAAGCTTTCTTT.

The CDR3 bases are TGTGCCAGCAGTTACTCACAGGGCCTTGAAGCTTTCTTT. This gives the protein CASSYSQGLEAFF. The rearrangement links TRBV6-6 to TRBJ1-1; D is perhaps TRBD1 (6 bases). Germline V CDR1 and CDR2: MNHNY, SVGAGI (reference sequence). The CDR3 consists of 13 residues. Trimming cost V 0 bases and J 7 bases, with 9 bases left between them.

V and J are TRBV19 and TRBJ1-5; D is undetermined. Germline CDR1 LNHDA, CDR2 SQIVND (reference sequence). The length of the CDR3 is 13 residues. The DNA for the CDR3 is TGTGCAGGCGCGGCCGAAATGGATCAGCCCCAGCATTTT. It encodes CAGAAEMDQPQHF.

Written as DNA, the CDR3 is TGTGCCAGCAGCCGACCGAACAGGATTAATGAAAAACTGTTTTTT. Translation: CASSRPNRINEKLFF. The J gene is TRBJ1-4, the V gene TRBV3-1 (or the pseudogene TRBV3-2); possibly TRBD1 for D (5 bases). The germline gives CDR1 LGHDT, CDR2 YNNKEL (reference sequence). The CDR3 covers 15 residues. With 4 bases removed from V and 4 bases from J, the gap between germline ends came to 13 bases.

The gene calls are TRBV10-2 and TRBJ1-2, with D perhaps matching TRBD1 (6 bases). Germline values: CDR1 WSHSY, CDR2 SAAADI. V dropped 8 bases and J dropped 0 bases, with 10 bases sitting between them. The CDR3 extends over 13 amino acids. The chain's CDR3 is CASRDTSNYGYTF. The CDR3 bases are TGCGCCAGCCGGGACACCTCTAACTATGGCTACACCTTC.

The chain couples TRBV12-3 or TRBV12-4 to TRBJ2-3; TRBD2 is a possible D gene (5 bases). Deletions cut 5 bases from V and 3 bases from J, with 9 bases between. The CDR3 runs to 13 residues. This CDR3 is CASSRGSTDTQYF. CDR3 bases: TGTGCCAGCAGTCGGGGTAGTACAGATACGCAGTATTTT.

The J gene is TRBJ2-7, the V gene TRBV18, with 15 bases fitting TRBD2. The V gene's germline CDR1 is KGHSH and CDR2 LQKENI. CDR3 size: 15 residues. With V trimmed by 3 bases and J by 4 bases, 1 base remained unmatched. DNA of the CDR3: TGTGCCAGCTCACCCGGGACTAGCGGGAGGTACGAGCAGTACTTC. This encodes CASSPGTSGRYEQYF.

This chain uses TRBV5-4 with TRBJ1-2, with D maybe TRBD1 (5 bases). V dropped 0 bases and J dropped 2 bases, with 11 bases sitting between them. Germline CDR1 reads SGHNT; CDR2 reads YYREEE (reference sequence). This CDR3 contains 15 residues. The CDR3 sequence is CASSLVDRLNYGYTF. As DNA, the CDR3 is TGTGCCAGCAGCTTGGTAGACAGACTCAACTATGGCTACACCTTC. Looking up the rest from reference TRBV5-4 and TRBJ1-2 gives the full variable domain: ETGVTQSPTHLIKTRGQQVTLRCSSQSGHNTVSWYQQALGQGPQFIFQYYREEENGRGNFPPRFSGLQFPNYSSELNVNALELDDSALYLCASSLVDRLNYGYTFGSGTRLTVV.

This chain uses TRBV5-1 with TRBJ2-5; TRBD1 matches 8 bases. This CDR3 is built from 12 residues. The V and J ends lost 4 bases and 5 bases, in that order; junction bases with no gene match: 1. Germline CDR1 and CDR2: SGHRS and YFSETQ. The CDR3 DNA follows: TGCGCCAGCAGCCGGGACAGGGAGACCCAGTACTTC. It specifies CASSRDRETQYF.

The rearrangement links TRBV10-1 to TRBJ2-7; 9 positions agree with TRBD2. The CDR3 is 14 residues long. Germline trimming cut 2 bases from V and 6 bases from J; bases unmatched to any gene: 5. Germline loops: CDR1 WNHNN, CDR2 SYGVQD (reference sequence). CDR3 sequence reads: CASSEGTSPREQYF. The CDR3 nucleotides read TGCGCCAGCAGTGAGGGGACTAGCCCTCGCGAGCAGTACTTC.

This clone was observed a handful of times. This rearrangement joins TRBV5-8 to TRBJ1-4, with D possibly matching TRBD1 (6 bases). CDR1 is SGHTS, CDR2 YDEGEE, per germline. The CDR3 contains 13 residues. V dropped 4 bases and J dropped 6 bases, with 10 bases sitting between them. The CDR3 nucleotides read TGTGCCAGCAGCCGGGACACCGATGAAAAACTGTTTTTT. Amino acids: CASSRDTDEKLFF. The variable domain in full, with the rest retrieved from reference TRBV5-8 and TRBJ1-4, is EAGVTQSPTHLIKTRGQQATLRCSPISGHTSVYWYQQALGLGLQFLLWYDEGEERNRGNFPPRFSGRQFPNYSSELNVNALELEDSALYLCASSRDTDEKLFFGSGTQLSVL.

CDR3 amino acids: CASSLGTSEKLFF. The CDR3 region has the DNA TGTGCCAGCAGCCTGGGGACATCTGAAAAACTGTTTTTT. The chain is built from TRBV5-4 and TRBJ1-4; perhaps TRBD1 as D (6 bases). The CDR3 runs 13 residues. V was cut by 4 bases and J by 7 bases, with 11 bases left in between. Looked up from germline, CDR1 is SGHNT and CDR2 is YYREEE (reference sequence).

The sample holds one count of this clone. The rearrangement uses TRBV19 and TRBJ2-2; tentative D call: TRBD1 (6 bases). CDR3 length: 14 amino acids. The germline gives CDR1 LNHDA, CDR2 SQIVND (reference sequence). Trimming cost V 9 bases and J 6 bases, with 17 bases left between them. CDR3 coding DNA: TGTGCCAGCGCGTCCAGGGGAGCAGCCGGGGAGCTGTTTTTT. Protein sequence: CASASRGAAGELFF.

This chain joins TRBV24-1 and TRBJ2-1, with 7 bases lining up with TRBD1. The length of the CDR3 is 17 residues. The V and J ends lost 4 bases and 6 bases, in that order; junction bases with no gene match: 14. The germline CDR1 and CDR2 sequences are KGHDR and SFDVKD. The CDR3 loop reads CATSEQTGTVDSNEQFF. The CDR3 nucleotides are TGTGCCACCAGTGAACAGACCGGGACAGTCGACTCCAATGAGCAGTTCTTC.

The V gene is TRBV7-2, the J gene TRBJ2-3; TRBD2 matches at 8 bases. Germline CDR1 is SGHTA and CDR2 is FQGNSA. The length of the CDR3 is 14 residues. The junction had 3 bases not matched to a gene; V was cut back by 5 bases and J by 2 bases. CDR3 in amino acids: CASSPGLATDTQYF. The CDR3 region has the DNA TGTGCCAGCAGCCCCGGACTAGCCACAGATACGCAGTATTTT.

The CDR3 here is CASNLGLAGWTDTQYF. The CDR3 region has the DNA TGTGCCAGCAACCTAGGACTAGCGGGTTGGACAGATACGCAGTATTTT. The chain employs TRBV9 and TRBJ2-3, with 11 nucleotides matching TRBD2. J was trimmed by 3 bases and V by 6 bases; bases with no gene match: 9. Germline V gene sequence: CDR1 SGDLS, CDR2 YYNGEE. This CDR3 contains 16 residues.

The chain has TRBV11-3 and TRBJ1-3, with D perhaps TRBD1 (6 bases). Germline assignment: CDR1 SGHNT and CDR2 YENEEA. Trimming removed 5 bases at V and 2 bases at J, with 19 bases between. The CDR3 consists of 17 residues. CDR3 loop: CASSPMSRGGAGNTIYF. DNA of the CDR3: TGTGCCAGCAGCCCCATGAGCAGGGGTGGTGCTGGAAACACCATATATTTT.

The rearrangement joins TRBV29-1 to TRBJ2-7; no firm D call. The CDR3 loop spans 12 amino acids. Per the germline V gene, CDR1 is SQVTM and CDR2 is ANQGSEA. Trimming pared 4 bases from V and 0 bases from J, leaving 7 bases between. CDR3 nucleotides: TGCAGCGTTGTCCGGAGCTCCTACGAGCAGTACTTC. It translates to CSVVRSSYEQYF.

The chain recombines TRBV10-3 with TRBJ2-2; possible D gene TRBD2, 6 bases. The CDR3 covers 14 residues. Trimming removed 4 bases at V and 5 bases at J, with 11 bases between. Germline V CDR1 and CDR2: ENHRY, SYGVKD. CDR3 protein: CAISGGVRTGELFF. Written as DNA, the CDR3 is TGTGCCATCAGTGGGGGGGTTAGGACCGGGGAGCTGTTTTTT.

The chain uses TRBV6-5 and TRBJ2-1, with D uncertain. The V and J ends lost 6 bases and 5 bases respectively, with 17 bases between them. CDR1 is MNHEY and CDR2 is SVGAGI in the germline V gene. This CDR3 spans 15 amino acids. CDR3: CASRGNRNSNNEQFF. In DNA, the CDR3 is TGTGCCAGCAGAGGTAACCGTAACAGCAACAATGAGCAGTTCTTC.

The CDR3 loop is CASSLGTGWQPQHF. CDR3 nucleotides: TGTGCCAGCAGCTTGGGTACAGGGTGGCAGCCCCAGCATTTT. The chain joins TRBV5-6 to TRBJ1-5; the D gene is possibly TRBD1 (6 bases). Germline V gene sequence: CDR1 SGHDT, CDR2 YYEEEE. Trimming removed 0 bases from V and 7 bases from J, with 11 bases in between. This CDR3 has 14 residues.

This rearrangement joins TRBV7-9 to TRBJ1-2; unclear D gene. Trimming stripped 7 bases from V and 8 bases from J, with 17 bases between. Germline V CDR1 and CDR2: SEHNR, FQNEAQ (reference sequence). The CDR3 contains 13 residues. The CDR3 loop is CASTIPIARGYTF. DNA of the CDR3: TGTGCCAGCACCATCCCTATCGCCCGGGGCTACACCTTC.

The chain employs TRBV3-1 (or the pseudogene TRBV3-2) and TRBJ2-2; D may be TRBD2 (5 bases). Trimming cost V 0 bases and J 2 bases, with 13 bases left between them. The germline gives CDR1 LGHDT, CDR2 YNNKEL (reference sequence). The CDR3 loop spans 17 amino acids. The CDR3 bases are TGTGCCAGCAGCCAAGATCTCCGGACTCTTAACACCGGGGAGCTGTTTTTT. This encodes CASSQDLRTLNTGELFF.

This clone was picked up a small number of times. CDR3 protein: CASSNTGLQNTGELFF. The CDR3 DNA sequence: TGTGCCAGCAGCAACACGGGACTTCAGAACACCGGGGAGCTGTTTTTT. The rearrangement links TRBV7-3 to TRBJ2-2, with D possibly TRBD2 on 6 matching bases. The ends were cut back, 5 bases at V and 1 base at J, with 14 bases in the middle. Looked up from germline, CDR1 is SGHTA and CDR2 is FQGTGA. CDR3 length equals 16 residues. Full variable domain (missing parts from reference TRBV7-3 and TRBJ2-2): GAGVSQTPSNKVTEKGKYVELRCDPISGHTALYWYRQSLGQGPEFLIYFQGTGAADDSGLPNDRFFAVRPEGSVSTLKIQRTERGDSAVYLCASSNTGLQNTGELFFGEGSRLTVL.

The V gene is TRBV7-8, the J gene TRBJ1-1; 10 nucleotides agree with TRBD1. This CDR3 region has 18 residues. CDR1 and CDR2 (germline): SGHVS, FQNEAQ. Trimming cost V 3 bases and J 4 bases; bases outside gene matches: 14. In DNA form, the CDR3 reads TGTGCCAGCAGCTTTTCTGCCGGGACAGGGGCCTCGAGCACTGAAGCTTTCTTT. Its protein product is CASSFSAGTGASSTEAFF.

The gene calls are TRBV11-1 and TRBJ2-7; D perhaps matches TRBD2 (6 bases). CDR1 and CDR2 (germline): SGHAT, FQDESV (reference sequence). V lost 5 bases and J lost 3, with 11 bases in between. The CDR3 totals 13 residues. Here the CDR3 reads CASSLGDFYEQYF. The CDR3 DNA reads TGTGCCAGCAGCCTGGGGGACTTCTACGAGCAGTACTTC.

The V call is TRBV4-2, the J call TRBJ2-4; 8 nucleotides align to TRBD2. Per the germline V gene, CDR1 is LGHNA and CDR2 is YNFKEQ. V shed 0 bases and J 4 bases; nucleotides not matched to a gene: 8. This CDR3 comprises 17 residues. The CDR3 DNA is TGTGCCAGCAGCCAAGAACGGGGGGGAGGCAGTAAAAACATTCAGTACTTC. This translates into CASSQERGGGSKNIQYF.

The chain employs TRBV3-1 (or the pseudogene TRBV3-2) and TRBJ2-7; possible D gene TRBD1, 5 bases. CDR1 is LGHDT, CDR2 YNNKEL, per germline (reference sequence). CDR3 length: 15 residues. V shed 1 base and J shed 2 bases, with 12 bases lying between them. As DNA, the CDR3 is TGTGCCAGCAGCCAAGGCTTTCCAGGGACCTACGAGCAGTACTTC. It encodes CASSQGFPGTYEQYF.

This chain uses TRBV29-1 with TRBJ2-1; 8 bases map to TRBD2. V was pared by 3 bases and J by 8 bases, with 9 bases of the junction left unmatched. The CDR3 is 14 residues long. Germline values: CDR1 SQVTM, CDR2 ANQGSEA. The DNA for the CDR3 is TGCAGCGTTGATCCCCGGGAGGGGTACGATGAGCAGTTCTTC. Amino acid sequence: CSVDPREGYDEQFF.

The rearrangement joins TRBV3-1 (or the pseudogene TRBV3-2) to TRBJ2-1; 7 nucleotides match TRBD2. This CDR3 has 14 amino acids. The V and J ends lost 4 bases and 7 bases, in that order; junction bases with no gene match: 7. The germline V gene encodes CDR1 LGHDT and CDR2 YNNKEL (reference sequence). DNA for the CDR3: TGTGCCAGCAGCCCGATGACTAGCTCGAATGAGCAGTTCTTC. Protein: CASSPMTSSNEQFF.